The T cell receptor (beta chain) under discussion was sequenced for a study of blood T cell repertoires in COVID-19. Study in general: There were acute and convalescent COVID-19 samples, and they came from the United States, Italy and Spain.

The protocol was immunoSEQ multiplex PCR, while the TCRdb copy is restricted to in-frame clones and leaves out a portion. The data contain about 340,000 clones, 80% to 90% of them singletons. Sequencing was done on a sample of peripheral blood. This TCR came from a woman aged 55-70 years with COVID-19, enrolled during active disease.

CDR3 sequence: CASSPRGLGAVTGELFF. For the CDR3, the DNA is TGTGCCAGCAGCCCCCGCGGGCTGGGGGCGGTCACCGGGGAGCTGTTTTTT. The chain combines TRBV14 with TRBJ2-2, with D tentatively TRBD1 (6 bases). Germline CDR1 SGHDN, CDR2 FVKESK. V was cut by 4 bases and J by 4 bases, with 19 bases left in between. This CDR3 region has 17 residues. Variable domain in full (rest from reference TRBV14 and TRBJ2-2): EAGVTQFPSHSVIEKGQTVTLRCDPISGHDNLYWYRRVMGKEIKFLLHFVKESKQDESGMPNNRFLAERTGGTYSTLKVQPAELEDSGVYFCASSPRGLGAVTGELFFGEGSRLTVL.